The 17 T cell receptor beta chains given below trace back to one sample, sequenced in a study of response to subunit inactivated influenza vaccine. TCRdb re-derived calls from the RT-PCR reads in MiXCR, one entry per CDR3 protein. The table shows 600,000 to 850,000 distinct CDR3 sequences, with 11% to 15% occurring only once. The sequenced sample was PBMCs from blood, obtained 14 to 15 days before vaccination. Receptor source: a man in his fifties or sixties who received an inactivated influenza vaccine.

The chain has TRBV15 and TRBJ2-5; D is perhaps TRBD2 (5 bases). Trimming removed 0 bases at V and 7 bases at J, with 18 bases between. Germline-derived CDR1 and CDR2 are LNHNV and YYDKDF (reference sequence). The CDR3 has 16 residues. The CDR3 sequence is CATSRDRGYRSGTQYF. In nucleotides, the CDR3 is TGTGCCACCAGCAGAGATAGAGGCTACCGGAGCGGGACCCAGTACTTC.

With respect to this clonotype: A read error may be the cause here, since a much bigger clone is one base away. V is TRBV5-1 and J is TRBJ2-3, with D possibly being TRBD1 or TRBD2 (5 bases each). CDR3 size: 18 residues. The germline gives CDR1 SGHRS, CDR2 YFSETQ. CDR3 coding DNA: TGCGCCAGCAGCCCGAGGACGGGGAGCAGGGCCTACACAGATAAGCAGTATTTT. Residues: CASSPRTGSRAYTDKQYF.

This chain joins TRBV28 and TRBJ2-5; D possibly corresponds to TRBD1 (5 bases). Germline loops: CDR1 MDHEN, CDR2 SYDVKM. The ends were cut back, 1 base at V and 5 bases at J, with 17 bases in the middle. This CDR3 spans 16 amino acids. The CDR3 region has the DNA TGTGCCAGCAGTTTATCCCCAGGGTGGGGCGCGGAGACCCAGTACTTC. Translated: CASSLSPGWGAETQYF.

V is TRBV20-1 and J is TRBJ2-7; TRBD2 matches at 11 bases. Germline V lookup: CDR1 DFQATT, CDR2 SNEGSKA (reference sequence). V lost 6 bases to trimming and J lost 5 bases; unmatched junction nucleotides: 15. This CDR3 region has 16 residues. CDR3 residues: CSAVPLALAGDNEQYF. The CDR3 nucleotides are TGCAGTGCCGTACCATTGGCACTAGCGGGAGATAACGAGCAGTACTTC.

The V call is TRBV4-1, the J call TRBJ2-3; a weak D match, TRBD2 (6 bases). The V and J ends lost 4 bases and 0 bases respectively, with 17 bases between them. The CDR3 runs to 17 residues. CDR1 and CDR2 (germline): MGHRA, YSYEKL. CDR3 loop: CASSRGAAGTSTDTQYF. The CDR3 nucleotides read TGCGCCAGCAGCCGAGGCGCGGCAGGGACTAGCACAGATACGCAGTATTTT.

In its sample, this clonotype was seen a few times. Written as DNA, the CDR3 is TGTGCCAGCAGCTTAGGTGGGGTAACTGAGCAGTTCTTC. It codes for CASSLGGVTEQFF. This rearrangement joins TRBV7-2 to TRBJ2-1; D unresolved. Germline-derived CDR1 and CDR2 are SGHTA and FQGNSA. CDR3 length: 13 residues. With 1 base removed from V and 9 bases from J, the gap between germline ends came to 10 bases.

This clonotype was recorded many times. This rearrangement joins TRBV20-1 to TRBJ2-1, with 9 bases fitting TRBD1. Germline assignment: CDR1 DFQATT and CDR2 SNEGSKA (reference sequence). The CDR3 consists of 17 residues. V gave up 6 bases and J gave up 4 bases; unmatched junction bases: 16. CDR3 in DNA: TGCAGTGCCACCCGTCGGGGACAGGGAGGGGGTTACAATGAGCAGTTCTTC. This translates into CSATRRGQGGGYNEQFF.

This chain connects TRBV28 to TRBJ2-6; no clear D gene. V lost 6 bases and J lost 1, with 16 bases in between. The length of the CDR3 is 17 residues. Germline loops: CDR1 MDHEN, CDR2 SYDVKM. The CDR3, as DNA: TGTGCCAGCAGGCTTCGGTCACACGATTCTGGGGCCAACGTCCTGACTTTC. Translating gives CASRLRSHDSGANVLTF.

The chain is built from TRBV6-2 or TRBV6-3 and TRBJ2-3, with 8 nucleotides matching TRBD2. The V gene end was trimmed by 5 bases and the J gene end by 4 bases; junction bases not matched to a gene: 11. Germline V gives CDR1 MNHEY, CDR2 SVGEGT. The CDR3 contains 16 residues. DNA of the CDR3: TGTGCCAGCAGTCATAAAAGCGGGAGTGTAGCAGATACGCAGTATTTT. Translation: CASSHKSGSVADTQYF.

The rearrangement links TRBV4-2 to TRBJ1-5; unclear D gene. CDR3 length: 14 amino acids. Trimming cost V 0 bases and J 3 bases, with 6 bases left between them. Germline V gives CDR1 LGHNA, CDR2 YNFKEQ. In DNA form, the CDR3 reads TGTGCCAGCAGCCAAGAACAGCTCAATCAGCCCCAGCATTTT. Its protein product is CASSQEQLNQPQHF.

This clonotype was detected a few times. The chain recombines TRBV11-3 with TRBJ2-7; D may be TRBD1 (7 bases). CDR3 length equals 14 residues. Germline V gives CDR1 SGHNT, CDR2 YENEEA. Trimming removed 7 bases at V and 5 bases at J, with 18 bases between. The CDR3 sequence: CASKRGGGGHEQYF. The CDR3 DNA is TGTGCCAGCAAAAGGGGAGGAGGGGGCCACGAGCAGTACTTC.

Details on this clonotype: One base away lies a much larger clone, so this may be a sequencing read error. J is TRBJ2-3 and V is TRBV12-3 or TRBV12-4; TRBD2 matches 8 bases. V trimming: 4 bases; J trimming: 3 bases; junction bases outside the gene matches: 3. The CDR3 contains 14 residues. CDR3 protein: CASSWASGTDTQYF. The CDR3 coding sequence is TGTGCCAGCAGTTGGGCTAGCGGGACAGATACGCAGTATTTT.

This clonotype has a handful of counts. The chain's CDR3 is CASSLVSAYNEQFF. CDR3 in DNA: TGTGCCAGCAGCTTAGTTTCAGCCTACAATGAGCAGTTCTTC. This chain links TRBV11-1 with TRBJ2-1; D uncertain. The germline V gene encodes CDR1 SGHAT and CDR2 FQDESV (reference sequence). V gave up 1 base and J gave up 2 bases, with 6 bases separating them. The CDR3 spans 14 residues.

The J gene is TRBJ2-1, the V gene TRBV7-9, with 8 bases matching TRBD2. The V gene end was trimmed by 4 bases and the J gene end by 6 bases; junction bases not matched to a gene: 8. Germline V CDR1 and CDR2: SEHNR, FQNEAQ (reference sequence). The CDR3 is made up of 15 amino acids. CDR3 residues: CASSSQRERSNEQFF. DNA for the CDR3: TGTGCCAGCAGCTCCCAGCGGGAGCGGTCCAATGAGCAGTTCTTC.

The chain has TRBV25-1 and TRBJ1-1; 9 bases map to TRBD1. The CDR3 covers 15 residues. The germline V gene encodes CDR1 MGHDK and CDR2 SYGVNS. V lost 4 bases, J lost 4 bases, and 7 bases stayed unmatched. The CDR3, as DNA: TGTGCCAGCAGTGGAACAGGGGGCGTCGGCACTGAAGCTTTCTTT. Residues: CASSGTGGVGTEAFF.

This clonotype has only a few counts. V usage is TRBV29-1 and J usage is TRBJ2-1; 8 nucleotides align to TRBD2. CDR3 length: 17 amino acids. Germline-derived CDR1 and CDR2 are SQVTM and ANQGSEA. Trimming removed 7 bases from V and 5 bases from J; junction bases left unmatched: 19. CDR3 coding DNA: TGCAGCGGGAAGGAATTAAAGGGTAGACTAGCGCACAATGAGCAGTTCTTC. Translating it yields CSGKELKGRLAHNEQFF.

The table lists this clonotype with many counts. V usage is TRBV29-1 and J usage is TRBJ2-3; 11 bases match TRBD2. The CDR3 covers 16 residues. Unmatched junction bases numbered 10, after V lost 7 bases and J lost 1 base. The germline gives CDR1 SQVTM, CDR2 ANQGSEA. CDR3 DNA: TGCAGCGCCGACTATGGACTAGCGGGTGGCACAGATACGCAGTATTTT. This encodes CSADYGLAGGTDTQYF.